The next 18 T cell receptor beta chains were all read from a single sample in a study of T cell changes during pregnancy in multiple sclerosis. TCRdb's table, derived via immunoSEQ multiplex PCR, lists solely in-frame clones and lacks some. The sample shows approximately 60,000 clones, 92% of them seen only once. The sequenced sample was CD4+ T cells from peripheral blood mononuclear cells, obtained in the second trimester of pregnancy. Receptors were obtained from a female donor with multiple sclerosis, enrolled in a pregnancy study.

The chain recombines TRBV19 with TRBJ1-2; the match to TRBD1 covers 9 bases. The CDR3 runs 15 residues. Germline CDR1 is LNHDA and CDR2 is SQIVND (reference sequence). J lost 8 bases, V lost 5 bases, and 12 bases had no gene match. Here the CDR3 reads CASSLLQGAPGGYTF. For the CDR3, the DNA is TGTGCCAGTAGTCTACTACAGGGGGCACCGGGGGGCTACACCTTC. The full variable domain, with the rest looked up from reference TRBV19 and TRBJ1-2, is DGGITQSPKYLFRKEGQNVTLSCEQNLNHDAMYWYRQDPGQGLRLIYYSQIVNDFQKGDIAEGYSVSREKKESFPLTVTSAQKNPTAFYLCASSLLQGAPGGYTFGSGTRLTVV.

This clone has only a few counts. The chain links TRBV19 to TRBJ1-1; D is uncertain. CDR3 length: 13 amino acids. The V end lost 5 bases, the J end lost 8 bases, and 15 bases lay between the germline ends. CDR1 and CDR2 (germline): LNHDA, SQIVND (reference sequence). This CDR3 is CASSPPGSKEAFF. In nucleotides, the CDR3 is TGTGCCAGTAGTCCTCCCGGGTCCAAGGAAGCTTTCTTT. The variable domain in full, with the rest retrieved from reference TRBV19 and TRBJ1-1, is DGGITQSPKYLFRKEGQNVTLSCEQNLNHDAMYWYRQDPGQGLRLIYYSQIVNDFQKGDIAEGYSVSREKKESFPLTVTSAQKNPTAFYLCASSPPGSKEAFFGQGTRLTVV.

The CDR3 DNA is TGTGCCAGCAGCTTGTTGCGGAGGATCGGGGGTAGCTCCTACAATGAGCAGTTCTTC. Its translation is CASSLLRRIGGSSYNEQFF. V is TRBV5-6 and J is TRBJ2-1; D might be TRBD2 (6 bases). Deletions cut 1 base from V and 0 bases from J, with 20 bases between. Germline V gene lookup returns CDR1 SGHDT and CDR2 YYEEEE. CDR3 length: 19 amino acids.

The chain carries TRBV18 and TRBJ2-1; D is possibly TRBD2 (5 bases). The CDR3 spans 17 residues. CDR1 and CDR2 (germline): KGHSH, LQKENI. V lost 2 bases, J lost 0 bases, and 14 bases lay in between. CDR3 sequence reads: CASSPSGSMSSYNEQFF. DNA for the CDR3: TGTGCCAGCTCACCAAGCGGCTCTATGAGCTCCTACAATGAGCAGTTCTTC.

The genes are TRBV30 and TRBJ1-5; no firm D call. The length of the CDR3 is 13 residues. The V end was cut by 1 base, the J end by 5 bases, with 9 bases between. CDR1 GTSNPN and CDR2 SVGIG come from the germline V gene (reference sequence). The DNA for the CDR3 is TGTGCCTGGAGTGGGAGTTTTGATCAGCCCCAGCATTTT. Protein product: CAWSGSFDQPQHF.

The DNA of the CDR3 is TGTGCCAGCAGTTACACCGGGACACGTATTAGCACAGATACGCAGTATTTT. It codes for CASSYTGTRISTDTQYF. The rearrangement uses TRBV11-2 and TRBJ2-3; D might be TRBD1 (6 bases). The CDR3 extends over 17 amino acids. V dropped 6 bases and J dropped 0 bases, with 19 bases sitting between them. Germline CDR1 is SGHAT and CDR2 is FQNNGV.

V and J are TRBV2 and TRBJ1-5; 11 bases fit TRBD1. The CDR3 has 17 residues. CDR1 SNHLY and CDR2 FYNNEI come from the germline V gene. Losses at the gene ends were 2 bases for V and 0 bases for J; bases not matched to a gene: 3. DNA for the CDR3: TGTGCCAGCAGTGAACGGGACAGGGGGATTAGCAATCAGCCCCAGCATTTT. It yields the protein CASSERDRGISNQPQHF.

This chain connects TRBV19 to TRBJ1-4; 9 positions agree with TRBD1. V lost 6 bases to trimming and J lost 8 bases; unmatched junction nucleotides: 7. Germline CDR1 is LNHDA and CDR2 is SQIVND (reference sequence). The CDR3 spans 14 residues. The CDR3 here is CASSQTGGVEKLFF. DNA for the CDR3: TGTGCCAGTAGCCAGACAGGGGGGGTCGAAAAACTGTTTTTT. The variable domain in full, completed from reference TRBV19 and TRBJ1-4, reads DGGITQSPKYLFRKEGQNVTLSCEQNLNHDAMYWYRQDPGQGLRLIYYSQIVNDFQKGDIAEGYSVSREKKESFPLTVTSAQKNPTAFYLCASSQTGGVEKLFFGSGTQLSVL.

This clone occurred a few times. The rearrangement uses TRBV19 and TRBJ1-5, with a weak D call TRBD1 (5 bases). There are 13 residues in the CDR3. Trimming removed 6 bases at V and 3 bases at J, with 9 bases between. Germline CDR1 is LNHDA and CDR2 is SQIVND (reference sequence). CDR3 region: CASRGDINQPQHF. The CDR3 bases are TGTGCCAGTAGAGGGGATATCAATCAGCCCCAGCATTTT.

The chain recombines TRBV7-9 with TRBJ2-5; 11 bases map to TRBD1. Near its end, the DNA agrees better with TRBJ2-7, so the J call may be wrong. The CDR3 loop spans 13 amino acids. Germline lookup yields CDR1 SEHNR and CDR2 FQNEAQ (reference sequence). CDR3 nucleotides: TGTGCCAGCAGCCGGGACAGGGGGTACGAGCAGTACTTC. Translated, it gives CASSRDRGYEQYF.

The chain couples TRBV25-1 to TRBJ1-1, with no clear D. Trimming shortened V by 3 bases and J by 6 bases, and 23 bases separated the two germline ends. CDR3 length: 17 amino acids. Germline-derived CDR1 and CDR2 are MGHDK and SYGVNS. DNA for the CDR3: TGTGCCAGCAGTGACCACCACACTCCCAACCCTCTAGCTGAAGCTTTCTTT. Translation gives CASSDHHTPNPLAEAFF.

The CDR3 spells CASSGGTTNEKLFF. The CDR3, as DNA: TGTGCCAGCAGCGGCGGAACAACTAATGAAAAACTGTTTTTT. The chain recombines TRBV7-9 with TRBJ1-4; D is unclear. CDR3 size: 14 residues. Germline assignment: CDR1 SEHNR and CDR2 FQNEAQ (reference sequence). V dropped 5 bases and J dropped 0 bases, with 7 bases sitting between them.

This clone was counted once. The chain is built from TRBV5-4 and TRBJ1-1, with unresolved D. Germline V lookup: CDR1 SGHNT, CDR2 YYREEE (reference sequence). The germline V and J ends were trimmed by 0 bases and 0 bases, with 9 bases remaining between them. The CDR3 contains 15 residues. The CDR3 reads CASSLGGRMNTEAFF. The CDR3 region has the DNA TGTGCCAGCAGCTTGGGCGGGAGGATGAACACTGAAGCTTTCTTT.

The CDR3 reads CASSEFKGHSYQETQYF. The CDR3 bases are TGTGCCAGCAGTGAATTTAAGGGACACTCGTACCAAGAGACCCAGTACTTC. The chain is built from TRBV2 and TRBJ2-5, with TRBD1 as a possible D gene (6 bases). The CDR3 contains 17 residues. CDR1 is SNHLY and CDR2 is FYNNEI in the germline V gene. The V end was cut by 2 bases, the J end by 0 bases, with 16 bases between.

The CDR3 here is CASRRGLNTDTQYF. The DNA for the CDR3 is TGTGCCAGCAGGAGGGGACTGAACACAGATACGCAGTATTTT. The genes are TRBV2 and TRBJ2-3; maybe TRBD2 (6 bases). The CDR3 is made up of 14 amino acids. Trimming removed 6 bases from V and 2 bases from J, with 12 bases in between. Germline CDR1 and CDR2: SNHLY and FYNNEI.

The chain carries TRBV27 and TRBJ1-6; TRBD1 aligns across 9 bases. From germline, CDR1 is MNHEY and CDR2 SMNVEV (reference sequence). The V and J ends lost 5 bases and 10 bases, in that order; junction bases with no gene match: 12. The CDR3 runs 16 residues. The DNA for the CDR3 is TGTGCCAGCAGTCTTTCGTACAGGGGGCGAGGCTCACCCCTCCACTTT. Its protein is CASSLSYRGRGSPLHF.

The chain combines TRBV5-8 with TRBJ1-5; 8 bases are a match to TRBD1. V shed 3 bases, J shed 2 bases, and the junction held 13 bases outside the gene matches. The V gene's germline CDR1 is SGHTS and CDR2 YDEGEE. CDR3 length: 18 residues. In DNA, the CDR3 is TGTGCCAGCAGCTCCGGACAGGGTAAAGGAATAGGCAATCAGCCCCAGCATTTT. Its translation is CASSSGQGKGIGNQPQHF.

The chain employs TRBV9 and TRBJ1-1; 9 bases map to TRBD1. V dropped 0 bases and J dropped 5; count of bases not matched to a gene: 8. In germline, CDR1 is SGDLS, CDR2 YYNGEE. This CDR3 is built from 16 residues. CDR3 in amino acids: CASSVGTGASQTEAFF. The CDR3 coding sequence is TGTGCCAGCAGCGTAGGGACAGGGGCCAGTCAGACTGAAGCTTTCTTT.